This T cell receptor (beta chain) was sequenced during a study of patients and donors after allogeneic stem cell transplantation. TCRdb recomputed calls from the RT-PCR reads with MiXCR, one row per CDR3 protein. The sample records roughly 940,000 distinct CDR3 sequences, approximately 18% being singletons. With 7 bases removed from V and 0 bases from J, the gap between germline ends came to 10 bases. This CDR3 contains 14 residues. Sequencing was performed on blood, either unsorted or a sorted T cell fraction (not recorded which). The receptor was derived from a human donor who was either an allogeneic HSCT recipient or a stem cell or donor lymphocyte infusion donor (not recorded which). It is not recorded whose cells these are; they may come from a transplant donor. This sequence joins TRBV12-3 or TRBV12-4 and TRBJ2-1; weak D call: TRBD2 (6 bases). The CDR3 loop reads CASTRGDSYNEQFF. CDR3 in DNA: TGTGCCAGCACCCGCGGGGACTCCTACAATGAGCAGTTCTTC.